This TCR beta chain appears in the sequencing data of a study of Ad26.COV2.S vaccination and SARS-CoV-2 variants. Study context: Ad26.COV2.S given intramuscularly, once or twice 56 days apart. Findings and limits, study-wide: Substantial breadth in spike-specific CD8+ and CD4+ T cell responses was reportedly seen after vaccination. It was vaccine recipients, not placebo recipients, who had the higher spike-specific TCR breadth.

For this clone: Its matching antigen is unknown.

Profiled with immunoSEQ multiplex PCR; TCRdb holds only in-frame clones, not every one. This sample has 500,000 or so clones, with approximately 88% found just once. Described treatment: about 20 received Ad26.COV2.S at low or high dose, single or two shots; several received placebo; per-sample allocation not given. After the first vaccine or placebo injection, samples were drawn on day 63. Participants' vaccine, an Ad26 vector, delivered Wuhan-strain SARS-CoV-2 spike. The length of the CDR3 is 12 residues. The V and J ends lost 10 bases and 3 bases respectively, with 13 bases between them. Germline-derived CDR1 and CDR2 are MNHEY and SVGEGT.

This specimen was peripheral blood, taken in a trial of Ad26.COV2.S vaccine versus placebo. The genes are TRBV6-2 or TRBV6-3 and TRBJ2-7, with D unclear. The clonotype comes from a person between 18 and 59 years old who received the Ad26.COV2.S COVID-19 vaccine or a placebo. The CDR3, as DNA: TGTGCCACCAGCGCCCCCTTCTACGAGCAGTACTTC. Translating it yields CATSAPFYEQYF.